The TCR beta chain described here comes from a study of blood T cell repertoires in COVID-19. In the study overall: Samples came from the United States, Italy and Spain, spanning acute and convalescent COVID-19.

CDR3 length equals 17 residues. Per the germline V gene, CDR1 is SGHRS and CDR2 is YFSETQ. After removal of 0 bases from V and 0 bases from J, the junction contained 8 bases not matched to a gene. Original analysis: The assay estimated nucleated cells by amplifying reference gene primers. Clones were read by immunoSEQ multiplex PCR, and TCRdb kept only the in-frame ones, dropping some. The DNA gave D and trimming, while V, J and clone size come from that table. The repertoire includes about 240,000 clones, approximately 88% of them detected once, and 2.5% to 3% sits in the top ten. In terms of age and location, participants ranged from roughly 18 to 90 years and lived in around 22 US areas.

The chain is built from TRBV5-1 and TRBJ1-2; 7 nucleotides align to TRBD1. The sequenced material came from PBMCs or T cells enriched from blood (not recorded which). This clonotype was obtained from a woman aged 25-40 years with acute COVID-19. Written as DNA, the CDR3 is TGCGCCAGCAGCTTGGGGTCGGGGGACAGAACTAACTATGGCTACACCTTC. This gives the protein CASSLGSGDRTNYGYTF.